This T cell receptor beta chain emerged from a study of PD-1 blockade in classical Hodgkin lymphoma. For the study at large: The patients were dosed with nivolumab 3 mg/kg, infused intravenously every 2 weeks. General study results and limits: Diminished baseline TCR diversity has been reported in newly diagnosed patients relative to healthy donors. Complete responders matched newly diagnosed patients in baseline diversity.

The table came from immunoSEQ multiplex PCR; TCRdb's copy has only in-frame clones and leaves some out. The sample lists approximately 44,000 clones, 60% to 80% occurring once. To note about this clone: The antigen is undetermined.

Time point here: cycle 4 day 1 (C4D1), after 5 to 7 weeks of nivolumab. After autologous stem cell transplantation all patients relapsed, and prior brentuximab vedotin exposure differed between cohorts. Patients showed best responses of complete response, partial response or progressive disease. This specimen was peripheral blood mononuclear cells (PBMCs), taken before the fourth cycle of nivolumab. The clonotype comes from a human donor with classical Hodgkin lymphoma.

Here the CDR3 DNA reads TGTGCCAGCAACAGGGCTGCACCCCTCCACTTT. Translated, it gives CASNRAAPLHF. The V call is TRBV6-1, the J call TRBJ1-6; D might be TRBD1 (6 bases). Trimming removed 7 bases from V and 11 bases from J, with 9 bases in between. Germline V gives CDR1 MNHNS, CDR2 SASEGT. The CDR3 spans 11 residues.